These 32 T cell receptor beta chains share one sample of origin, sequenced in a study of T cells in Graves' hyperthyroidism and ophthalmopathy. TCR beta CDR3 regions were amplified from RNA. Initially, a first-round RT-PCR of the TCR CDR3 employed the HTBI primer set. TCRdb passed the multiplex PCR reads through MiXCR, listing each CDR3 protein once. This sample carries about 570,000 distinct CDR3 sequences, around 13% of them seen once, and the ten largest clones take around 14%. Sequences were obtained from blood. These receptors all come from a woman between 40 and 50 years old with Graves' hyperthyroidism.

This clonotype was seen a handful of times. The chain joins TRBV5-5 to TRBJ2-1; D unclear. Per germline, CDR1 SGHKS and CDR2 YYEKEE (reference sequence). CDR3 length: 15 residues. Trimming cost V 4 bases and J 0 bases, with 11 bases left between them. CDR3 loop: CASSEDWSSYNEQFF. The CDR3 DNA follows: TGTGCCAGCAGCGAAGACTGGAGCTCCTACAATGAGCAGTTCTTC.

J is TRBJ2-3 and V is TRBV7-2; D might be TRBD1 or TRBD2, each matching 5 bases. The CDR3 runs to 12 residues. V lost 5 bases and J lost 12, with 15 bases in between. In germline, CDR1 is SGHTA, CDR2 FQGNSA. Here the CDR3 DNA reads TGTGCCAGCAGCCCGGGACCCCCTCTTCAGTATTTT. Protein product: CASSPGPPLQYF. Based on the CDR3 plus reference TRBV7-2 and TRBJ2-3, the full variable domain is GAGVSQSPSNKVTEKGKDVELRCDPISGHTALYWYRQSLGQGLEFLIYFQGNSAPDKSGLPSDRFSAERTGGSVSTLTIQRTQQEDSAVYLCASSPGPPLQYFGPGTRLTVL.

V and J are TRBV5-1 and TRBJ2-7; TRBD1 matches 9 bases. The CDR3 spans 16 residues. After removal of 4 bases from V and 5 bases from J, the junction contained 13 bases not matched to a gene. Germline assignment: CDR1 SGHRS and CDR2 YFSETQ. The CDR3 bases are TGCGCCAGCAGCAACCGCCTAGGGACAGGGTACGACGAGCAGTACTTC. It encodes CASSNRLGTGYDEQYF.

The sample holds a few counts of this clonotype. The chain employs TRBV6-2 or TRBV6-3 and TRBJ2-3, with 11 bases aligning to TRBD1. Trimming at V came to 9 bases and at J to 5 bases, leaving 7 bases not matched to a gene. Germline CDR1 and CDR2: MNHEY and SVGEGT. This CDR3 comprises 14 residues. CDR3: CASWTGGFKDTQYF. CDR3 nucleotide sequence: TGTGCCAGTTGGACAGGGGGCTTTAAAGATACGCAGTATTTT.

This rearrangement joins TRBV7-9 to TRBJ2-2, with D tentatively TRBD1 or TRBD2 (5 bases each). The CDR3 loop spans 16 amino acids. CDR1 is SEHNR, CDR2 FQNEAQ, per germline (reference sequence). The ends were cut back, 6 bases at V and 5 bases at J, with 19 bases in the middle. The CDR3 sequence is CASSSSRAGTTGELFF. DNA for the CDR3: TGTGCCAGCAGTTCAAGCCGTGCAGGGACGACCGGGGAGCTGTTTTTT.

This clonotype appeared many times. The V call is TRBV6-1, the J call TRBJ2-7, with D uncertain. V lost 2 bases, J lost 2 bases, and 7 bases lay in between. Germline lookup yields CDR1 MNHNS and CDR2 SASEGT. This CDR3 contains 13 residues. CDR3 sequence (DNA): TGTGCCAGCAGTGAACGGCAGCCCTACGAGCAGTACTTC. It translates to CASSERQPYEQYF.

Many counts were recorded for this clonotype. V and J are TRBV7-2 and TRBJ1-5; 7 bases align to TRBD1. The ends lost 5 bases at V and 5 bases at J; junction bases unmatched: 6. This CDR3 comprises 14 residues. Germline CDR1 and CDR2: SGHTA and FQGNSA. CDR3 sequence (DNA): TGTGCCAGCAGCCCACAGGGGACTGATCAGCCCCAGCATTTT. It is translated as CASSPQGTDQPQHF.

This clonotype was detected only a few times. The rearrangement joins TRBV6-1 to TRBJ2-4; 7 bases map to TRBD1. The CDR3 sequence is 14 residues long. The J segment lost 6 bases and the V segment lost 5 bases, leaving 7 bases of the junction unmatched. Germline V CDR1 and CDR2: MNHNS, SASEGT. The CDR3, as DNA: TGTGCCAGCAGTACTCAACAGGGGCGAAACATTCAGTACTTC. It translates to CASSTQQGRNIQYF.

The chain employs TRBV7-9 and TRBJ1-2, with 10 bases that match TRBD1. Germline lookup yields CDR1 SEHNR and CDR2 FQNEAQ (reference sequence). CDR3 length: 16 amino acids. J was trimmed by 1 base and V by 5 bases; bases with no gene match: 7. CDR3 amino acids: CASSPRTGGFNYGYTF. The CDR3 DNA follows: TGTGCCAGCAGCCCACGGACAGGGGGATTTAACTATGGCTACACCTTC. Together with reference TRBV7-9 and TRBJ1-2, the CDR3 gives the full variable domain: DTGVSQNPRHKITKRGQNVTFRCDPISEHNRLYWYRQTLGQGPEFLTYFQNEAQLEKSRLLSDRFSAERPKGSFSTLEIQRTEQGDSAMYLCASSPRTGGFNYGYTFGSGTRLTVV.

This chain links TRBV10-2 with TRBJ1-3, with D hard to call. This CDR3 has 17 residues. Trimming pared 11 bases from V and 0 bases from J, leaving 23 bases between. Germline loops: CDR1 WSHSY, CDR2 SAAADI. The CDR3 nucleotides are TGCGCCCGCACCGGGCCGCCCGGAATAGTCTCTGGAAACACCATATATTTT. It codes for CARTGPPGIVSGNTIYF.

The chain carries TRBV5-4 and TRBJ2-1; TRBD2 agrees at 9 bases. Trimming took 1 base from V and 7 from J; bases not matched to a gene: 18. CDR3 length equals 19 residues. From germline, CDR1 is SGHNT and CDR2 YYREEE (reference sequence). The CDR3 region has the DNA TGTGCCAGCAGCTTGATTGGTGTGGCGGGAGGGCCTATCTCGAATGAGCAGTTCTTC. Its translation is CASSLIGVAGGPISNEQFF.

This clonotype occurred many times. The CDR3 region is CASSLVLAGSDEQFF. CDR3 DNA sequence: TGCGCCAGCAGCTTGGTTCTAGCGGGAAGTGATGAGCAGTTCTTC. The chain combines TRBV5-1 with TRBJ2-1; 9 bases fit TRBD2. This CDR3 contains 15 residues. J was trimmed by 8 bases and V by 0 bases; bases with no gene match: 6. Germline V lookup: CDR1 SGHRS, CDR2 YFSETQ.

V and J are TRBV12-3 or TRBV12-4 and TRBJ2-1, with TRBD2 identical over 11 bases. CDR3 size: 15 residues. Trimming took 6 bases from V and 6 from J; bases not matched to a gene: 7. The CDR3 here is CASSETSGRLNEQFF. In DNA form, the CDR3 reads TGTGCCAGCAGCGAAACTAGCGGGAGACTCAATGAGCAGTTCTTC.

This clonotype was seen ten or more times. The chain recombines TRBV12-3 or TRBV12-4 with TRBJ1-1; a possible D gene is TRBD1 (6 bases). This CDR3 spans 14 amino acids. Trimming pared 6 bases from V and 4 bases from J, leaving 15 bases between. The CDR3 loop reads CASSRRTDFTEAFF. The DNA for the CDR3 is TGTGCCAGCAGCCGAAGGACAGACTTCACTGAAGCTTTCTTT.

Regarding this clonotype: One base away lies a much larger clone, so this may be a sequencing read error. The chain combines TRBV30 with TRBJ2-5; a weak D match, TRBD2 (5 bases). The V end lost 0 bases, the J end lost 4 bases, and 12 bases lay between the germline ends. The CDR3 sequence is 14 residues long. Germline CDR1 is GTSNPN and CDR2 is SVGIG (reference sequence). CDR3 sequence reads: CAWSVRRYPETQYF. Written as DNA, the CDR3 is TGTGCCTGGAGTGTACGGAGGTACCCAGAGACCCAGTACTTC.

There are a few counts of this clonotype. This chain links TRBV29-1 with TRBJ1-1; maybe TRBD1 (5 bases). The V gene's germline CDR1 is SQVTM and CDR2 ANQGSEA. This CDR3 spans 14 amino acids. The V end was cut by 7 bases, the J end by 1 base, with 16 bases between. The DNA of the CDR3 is TGCAGCGCCCAAACTGGGACGGGGAACACTGAAGCTTTCTTT. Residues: CSAQTGTGNTEAFF. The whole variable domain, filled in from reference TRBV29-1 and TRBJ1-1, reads SAVISQKPSRDICQRGTSLTIQCQVDSQVTMMFWYRQQPGQSLTLIATANQGSEATYESGFVIDKFPISRPNLTFSTLTVSNMSPEDSSIYLCSAQTGTGNTEAFFGQGTRLTVV.

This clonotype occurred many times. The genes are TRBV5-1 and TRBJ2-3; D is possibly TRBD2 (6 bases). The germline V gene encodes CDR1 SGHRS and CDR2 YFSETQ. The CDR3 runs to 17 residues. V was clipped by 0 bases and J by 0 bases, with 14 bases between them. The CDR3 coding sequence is TGCGCCAGCAGCTTGGTTCCGGGAGCCACTAGCACAGATACGCAGTATTTT. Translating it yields CASSLVPGATSTDTQYF.

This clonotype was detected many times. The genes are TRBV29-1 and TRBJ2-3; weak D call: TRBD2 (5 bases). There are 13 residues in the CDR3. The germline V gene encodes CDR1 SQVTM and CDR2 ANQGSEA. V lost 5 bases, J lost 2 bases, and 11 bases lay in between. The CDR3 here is CSVRGRHTDTQYF. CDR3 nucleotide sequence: TGCAGCGTTAGAGGGAGACACACAGATACGCAGTATTTT.

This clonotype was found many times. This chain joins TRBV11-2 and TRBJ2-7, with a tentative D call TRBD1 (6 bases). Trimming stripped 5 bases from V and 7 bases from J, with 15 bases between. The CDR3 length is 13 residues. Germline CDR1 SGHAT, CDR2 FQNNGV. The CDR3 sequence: CASSQTGLAEQYF. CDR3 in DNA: TGTGCCAGCAGCCAAACAGGGTTAGCGGAGCAGTACTTC.

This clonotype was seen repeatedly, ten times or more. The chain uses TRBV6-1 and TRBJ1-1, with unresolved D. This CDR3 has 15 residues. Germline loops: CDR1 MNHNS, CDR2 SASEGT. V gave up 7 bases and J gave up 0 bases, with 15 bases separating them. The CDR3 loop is CASTEEDVLNTEAFF. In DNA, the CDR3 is TGTGCCAGCACCGAAGAGGACGTTCTGAACACTGAAGCTTTCTTT.

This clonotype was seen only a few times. The DNA for the CDR3 is TGTGCCAGCAGTTCTGACAGGCAAAACACTGAAGCTTTCTTT. As protein: CASSSDRQNTEAFF. V usage is TRBV6-1 and J usage is TRBJ1-1; weak D call: TRBD1 (6 bases). The V and J ends lost 5 bases and 2 bases respectively, with 12 bases between them. Germline values: CDR1 MNHNS, CDR2 SASEGT. The CDR3 spans 14 residues.

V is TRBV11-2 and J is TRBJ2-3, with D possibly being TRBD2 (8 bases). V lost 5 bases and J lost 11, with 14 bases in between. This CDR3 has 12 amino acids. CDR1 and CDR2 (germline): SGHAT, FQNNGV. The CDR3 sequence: CASSRDSGRQYF. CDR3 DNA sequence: TGTGCCAGCAGCCGGGACAGCGGGAGGCAGTATTTT. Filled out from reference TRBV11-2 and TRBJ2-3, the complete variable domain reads EAGVAQSPRYKIIEKRQSVAFWCNPISGHATLYWYQQILGQGPKLLIQFQNNGVVDDSQLPKDRFSAERLKGVDSTLKIQPAKLEDSAVYLCASSRDSGRQYFGPGTRLTVL.

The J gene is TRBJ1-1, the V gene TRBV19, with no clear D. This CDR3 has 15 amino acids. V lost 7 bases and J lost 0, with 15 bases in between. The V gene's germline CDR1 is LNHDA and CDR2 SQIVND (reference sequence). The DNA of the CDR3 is TGTGCCAGTAAAAGATCGGGCAACATGAACACTGAAGCTTTCTTT. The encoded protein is CASKRSGNMNTEAFF.

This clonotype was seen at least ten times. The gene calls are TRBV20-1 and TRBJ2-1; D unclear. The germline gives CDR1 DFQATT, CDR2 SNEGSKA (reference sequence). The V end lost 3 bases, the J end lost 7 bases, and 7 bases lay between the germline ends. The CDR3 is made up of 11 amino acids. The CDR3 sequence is CSASLGNEQFF. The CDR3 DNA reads TGCAGTGCTAGCCTCGGGAATGAGCAGTTCTTC.

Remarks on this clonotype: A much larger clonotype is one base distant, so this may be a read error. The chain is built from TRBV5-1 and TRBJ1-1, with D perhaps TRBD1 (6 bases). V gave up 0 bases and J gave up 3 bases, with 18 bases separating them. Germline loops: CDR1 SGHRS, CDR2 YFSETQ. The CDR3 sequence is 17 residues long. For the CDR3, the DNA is TGCGCCAGCAGCTTGGGGGCCAGGGGTGGACTTGACACTGAAGCTTTCTTT. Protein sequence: CASSLGARGGLDTEAFF. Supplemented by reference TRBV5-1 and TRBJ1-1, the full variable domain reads KAGVTQTPRYLIKTRGQQVTLSCSPISGHRSVSWYQQTPGQGLQFLFEYFSETQRNKGNFPGRFSGRQFSNSRSEMNVSTLELGDSALYLCASSLGARGGLDTEAFFGQGTRLTVV.

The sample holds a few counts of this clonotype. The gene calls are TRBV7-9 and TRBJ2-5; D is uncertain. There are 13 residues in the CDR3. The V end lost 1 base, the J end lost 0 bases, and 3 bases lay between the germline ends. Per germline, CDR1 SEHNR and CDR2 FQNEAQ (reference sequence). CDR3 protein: CASSLVDQETQYF. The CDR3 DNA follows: TGTGCCAGCAGCTTAGTTGACCAAGAGACCCAGTACTTC.

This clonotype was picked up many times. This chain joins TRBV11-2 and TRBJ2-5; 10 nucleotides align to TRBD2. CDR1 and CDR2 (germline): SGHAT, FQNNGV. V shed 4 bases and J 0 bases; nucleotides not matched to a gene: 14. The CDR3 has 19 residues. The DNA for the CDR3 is TGTGCCAGCAGCTCCACCATGGAAGGACTAGCGGCGTACCAAGAGACCCAGTACTTC. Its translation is CASSSTMEGLAAYQETQYF.

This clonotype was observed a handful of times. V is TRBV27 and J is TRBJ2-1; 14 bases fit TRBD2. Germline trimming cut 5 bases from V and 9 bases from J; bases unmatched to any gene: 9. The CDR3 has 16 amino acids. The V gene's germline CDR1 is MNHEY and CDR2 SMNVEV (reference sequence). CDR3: CASSLGTSGSLAEQFF. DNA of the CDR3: TGTGCCAGCAGTCTAGGGACTAGCGGGAGTCTAGCTGAGCAGTTCTTC.

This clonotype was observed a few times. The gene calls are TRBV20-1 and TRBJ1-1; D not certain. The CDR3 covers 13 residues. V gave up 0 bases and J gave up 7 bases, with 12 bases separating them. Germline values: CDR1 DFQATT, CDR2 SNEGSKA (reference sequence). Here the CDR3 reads CSARDGGGYEAFF. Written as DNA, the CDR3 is TGCAGTGCTAGAGATGGCGGAGGCTATGAAGCTTTCTTT.

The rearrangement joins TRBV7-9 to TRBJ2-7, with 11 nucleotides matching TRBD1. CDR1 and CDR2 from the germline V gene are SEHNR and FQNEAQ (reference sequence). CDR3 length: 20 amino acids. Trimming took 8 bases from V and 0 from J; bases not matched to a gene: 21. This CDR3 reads CASSQRTGGFLAPSSYEQYF. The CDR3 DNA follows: TGTGCCAGCTCTCAGCGGACAGGGGGCTTTCTAGCCCCAAGCTCCTACGAGCAGTACTTC.

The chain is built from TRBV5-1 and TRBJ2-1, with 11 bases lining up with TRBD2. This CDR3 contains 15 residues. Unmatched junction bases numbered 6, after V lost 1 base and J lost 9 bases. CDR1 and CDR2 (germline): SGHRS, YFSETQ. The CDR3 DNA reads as TGCGCCAGCAGCTTGACTAGCGGGAGCGGGGGTGAGCAGTTCTTC. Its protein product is CASSLTSGSGGEQFF.

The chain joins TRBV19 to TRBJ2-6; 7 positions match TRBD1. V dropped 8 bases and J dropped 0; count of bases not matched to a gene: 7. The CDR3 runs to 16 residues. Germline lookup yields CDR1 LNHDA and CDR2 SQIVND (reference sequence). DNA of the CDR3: TGTGCCAGTGGGACAGAAAGGATCTCTGGGGCCAACGTCCTGACTTTC. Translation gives CASGTERISGANVLTF. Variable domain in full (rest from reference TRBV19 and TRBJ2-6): DGGITQSPKYLFRKEGQNVTLSCEQNLNHDAMYWYRQDPGQGLRLIYYSQIVNDFQKGDIAEGYSVSREKKESFPLTVTSAQKNPTAFYLCASGTERISGANVLTFGAGSRLTVL.